This TCR beta chain stems from a study of blood T cell repertoires in COVID-19. Study at large: Italy, Spain and the United States were the sources of the convalescent and acute COVID-19 samples. From T cells, B-cell-depleted T cells, or PBMCs came the material, which was cDNA or gDNA.

Clones were read by immunoSEQ multiplex PCR, and TCRdb kept only the in-frame ones, dropping some. The table has 95,000 to 150,000 clones, 88% seen once; the top ten hold about 1%. Deletions cut 4 bases from V and 0 bases from J, with 10 bases between. CDR1 and CDR2 (germline): SGDLS, YYNGEE. This CDR3 spans 15 amino acids. Sequenced material: peripheral blood. This clonotype was sampled from a woman aged 45-65 years with active or convalescent COVID-19. This chain uses TRBV9 with TRBJ1-4; the D is unclear. CDR3 region: CASSPSGSTNEKLFF. CDR3 coding DNA: TGTGCCAGCAGCCCCTCGGGGTCAACTAATGAAAAACTGTTTTTT.